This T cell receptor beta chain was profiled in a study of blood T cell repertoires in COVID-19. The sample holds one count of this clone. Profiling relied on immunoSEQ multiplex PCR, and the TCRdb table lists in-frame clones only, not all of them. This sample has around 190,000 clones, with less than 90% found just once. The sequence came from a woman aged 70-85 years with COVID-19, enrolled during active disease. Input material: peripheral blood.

CDR3 coding DNA: TGTGCCAGCAGTCCCCAAGGGGCAGGGAAAAGCAATCAGCCCCAGCATTTT. This gives the protein CASSPQGAGKSNQPQHF. V and J are TRBV28 and TRBJ1-5; possible D gene TRBD1, 5 bases. The germline V gene encodes CDR1 MDHEN and CDR2 SYDVKM. V lost 5 bases and J 1 base, leaving 18 bases between the germline ends. This CDR3 comprises 17 residues.